This TCR beta chain was retrieved from a study of neurological immune-mediated disorders. Study-level information: The 35 or so multiple sclerosis patients comprised approximately 30 relapsing-remitting and 3 secondary progressive cases. Broader study findings: One related-CDR3 cluster, found by phylogenetic grouping, held repertoires of 18 of 34 multiple sclerosis patients and is a possible signature. HTLV-1-associated myelopathy led in TCR clonal expansion, while multiple sclerosis ranked lowest, below healthy controls.

Each CDR3 protein is one row after TCRdb ran MiXCR on the 5' RACE reads. The sample has fewer than 80,000 distinct CDR3 sequences, around 5.2% seen once. Trimming shortened V by 2 bases and J by 4 bases, and 15 bases separated the two germline ends. The CDR3 has 15 amino acids. Germline V gives CDR1 DFQATT, CDR2 SNEGSKA (reference sequence). Regarding this clonotype: Its cognate antigen is unknown. A much larger clone sits a single nucleotide away, making a read error possible.

Sequences were obtained from PBMCs. The receptor was isolated from a woman in her 30s with multiple sclerosis. The chain carries TRBV20-1 and TRBJ2-1; D is perhaps TRBD2 (6 bases). This CDR3 reads CSARMEGDLYNEQFF. The CDR3 DNA is TGCAGTGCTAGAATGGAGGGAGACCTGTACAATGAGCAGTTCTTC.